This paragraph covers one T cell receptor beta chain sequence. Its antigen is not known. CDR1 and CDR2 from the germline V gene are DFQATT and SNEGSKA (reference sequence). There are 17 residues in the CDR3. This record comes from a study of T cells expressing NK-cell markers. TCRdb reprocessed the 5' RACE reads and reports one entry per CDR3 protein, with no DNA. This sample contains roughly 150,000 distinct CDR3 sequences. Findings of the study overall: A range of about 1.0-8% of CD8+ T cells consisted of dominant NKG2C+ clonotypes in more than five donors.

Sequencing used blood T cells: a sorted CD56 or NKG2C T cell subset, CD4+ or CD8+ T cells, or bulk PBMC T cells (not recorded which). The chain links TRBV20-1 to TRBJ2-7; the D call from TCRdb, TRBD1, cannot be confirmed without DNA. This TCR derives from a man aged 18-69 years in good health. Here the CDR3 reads CSASPTYRRQDAYEQYF.